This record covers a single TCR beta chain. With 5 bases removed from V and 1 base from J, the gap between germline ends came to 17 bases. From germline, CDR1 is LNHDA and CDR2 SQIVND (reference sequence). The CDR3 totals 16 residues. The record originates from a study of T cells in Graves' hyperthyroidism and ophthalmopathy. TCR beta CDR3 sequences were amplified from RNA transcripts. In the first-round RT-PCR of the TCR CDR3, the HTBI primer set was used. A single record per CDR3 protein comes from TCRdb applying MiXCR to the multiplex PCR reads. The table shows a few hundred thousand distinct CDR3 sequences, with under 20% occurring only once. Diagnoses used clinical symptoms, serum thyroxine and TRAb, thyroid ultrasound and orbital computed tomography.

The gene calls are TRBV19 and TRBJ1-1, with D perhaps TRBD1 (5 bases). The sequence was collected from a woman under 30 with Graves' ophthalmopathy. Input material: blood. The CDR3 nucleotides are TGTGCCAGTAGTTGGGGACTAATTGGGGAGAACACTGAAGCTTTCTTT. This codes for CASSWGLIGENTEAFF.